This T cell receptor beta chain was found in a study of cytomegalovirus exposure and HLA in healthy donors. Broader study findings: Near-uniform donor sequencing depth was presumed by presence/absence analyses. The authors later linked a missense DCLRE1C variant to TCR beta V- and J-gene trimming.

V was trimmed by 2 bases and J by 1 base, leaving 9 bases between them. The CDR3 sequence is 15 residues long. Germline CDR1 KGHSH, CDR2 LQKENI. Comment on this clone: What it binds is unknown.

Researchers ran the PCR with 60 Vbeta and 13 Jbeta primers. Libraries were prepared by immunoSEQ multiplex PCR; TCRdb keeps only in-frame clonotypes and omits some of them. The repertoire consists of roughly 68,000 clones, with over 75% occurring once and the leading ten covering about 5%. The sequenced sample consisted of PBMCs. The rearrangement joins TRBV18 to TRBJ1-5; D uncertain. This sequence was found in a male donor in good health and CMV-seropositive. The CDR3 region has the DNA TGTGCCAGCTCACCAAATCTCGGGAGCAATCAGCCCCAGCATTTT. Translating it yields CASSPNLGSNQPQHF.